The clone carrying this TCR beta chain was counted only a few times. Its matching antigen is unknown. Germline lookup yields CDR1 SNHLY and CDR2 FYNNEI. The trim removed 6 bases at V and 3 bases at J, leaving 11 bases unmatched. The CDR3 extends over 16 amino acids. The data were taken from a study of response to subunit inactivated influenza vaccine. Study outcomes and limitations: The authors put forward the suggestion that each seasonal influenza vaccination may bring in only a limited number of new T cells.

TCRdb ran MiXCR on the RT-PCR reads and lists one entry per CDR3 protein. This repertoire shows hundreds of thousands of distinct CDR3 sequences, 15% to 18% found once; its top ten account for about 9.9%. The sequence derives from a man between 50 and 59 years old who received an inactivated influenza vaccine. V is TRBV2 and J is TRBJ2-3; 8 nucleotides agree with TRBD1. Sample: PBMCs from blood, taken roughly 13 days after vaccination. The CDR3 here is CASRLSAGGRTDTQYF. Written as DNA, the CDR3 is TGTGCCAGCAGGCTGTCGGCAGGGGGCAGGACAGATACGCAGTATTTT.